This TCR beta chain was recovered during a study of blood T cell repertoires in COVID-19. About the study: COVID-19 samples collected from the United States, Italy and Spain covered acute and convalescent phases. PBMCs, B-cell-depleted T cells, or T cells provided the cDNA or gDNA that made up the material.

The CDR3 sequence is 18 residues long. The V and J ends lost 5 bases and 1 base, in that order; junction bases with no gene match: 13. Germline V gene lookup returns CDR1 SGHAT and CDR2 FQNNGV. Seattle enrolled patients during active infection and tracked them longitudinally. TCRdb's copy holds only in-frame clones and misses some; the assay was immunoSEQ multiplex PCR. Of over 200,000 clones listed, 92% were seen once; the top ten hold 0.65% to 0.85%. This sequence was found in a man between 60 and 75 years old with COVID-19, enrolled during active disease. Source material: peripheral blood. The V gene is TRBV11-2, the J gene TRBJ2-1, with 8 bases that match TRBD2. The CDR3 loop reads CASSGRDKAGGSYNEQFF. In DNA, the CDR3 is TGTGCCAGCAGCGGGAGAGACAAGGCGGGGGGTTCCTACAATGAGCAGTTCTTC. Supplemented by reference TRBV11-2 and TRBJ2-1, the full variable domain reads EAGVAQSPRYKIIEKRQSVAFWCNPISGHATLYWYQQILGQGPKLLIQFQNNGVVDDSQLPKDRFSAERLKGVDSTLKIQPAKLEDSAVYLCASSGRDKAGGSYNEQFFGPGTRLTVL.